This T cell receptor (beta chain) was captured by sequencing in a study of cytomegalovirus exposure and HLA in healthy donors. The germline V gene encodes CDR1 SGHRS and CDR2 YFSETQ. The junction had 6 bases not matched to a gene; V was cut back by 0 bases and J by 10 bases. The CDR3 consists of 15 residues. The PCR was carried out with 60 Vbeta primers and 13 Jbeta primers. The method was immunoSEQ multiplex PCR; TCRdb's version includes in-frame clones alone and lacks a portion of them. This sample's table reports 96,000 or so clones. With respect to this clone: Its specificity is unknown.

The study's findings and limits: A later analysis associated 16,951 TCR beta sequences with HLA alleles at a 0.05 false discovery rate.

The chain is built from TRBV5-1 and TRBJ1-6, with 8 bases aligning to TRBD1. What was sequenced was PBMCs. The clonotype comes from a woman in her twenties or thirties in good health and CMV-seronegative. CDR3 nucleotide sequence: TGCGCCAGCAGCTTGGAAGGGACAGGTATCTCACCCCTCCACTTT. Protein: CASSLEGTGISPLHF.